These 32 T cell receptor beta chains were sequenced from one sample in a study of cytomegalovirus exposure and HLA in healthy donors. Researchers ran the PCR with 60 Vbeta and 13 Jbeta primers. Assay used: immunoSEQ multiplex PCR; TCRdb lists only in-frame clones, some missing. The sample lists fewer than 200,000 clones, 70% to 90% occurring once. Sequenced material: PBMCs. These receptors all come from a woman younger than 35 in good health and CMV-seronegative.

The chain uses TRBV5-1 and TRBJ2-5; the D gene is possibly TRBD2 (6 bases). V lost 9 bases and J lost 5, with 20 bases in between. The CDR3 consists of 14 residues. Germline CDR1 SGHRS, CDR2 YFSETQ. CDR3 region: CATTTGGLGETQYF. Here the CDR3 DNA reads TGCGCCACCACTACCGGAGGGCTCGGGGAGACCCAGTACTTC.

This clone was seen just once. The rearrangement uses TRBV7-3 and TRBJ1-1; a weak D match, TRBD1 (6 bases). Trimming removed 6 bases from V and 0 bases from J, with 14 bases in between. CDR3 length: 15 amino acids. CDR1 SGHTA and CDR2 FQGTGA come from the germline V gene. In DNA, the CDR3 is TGTGCCAGCAGGTTCCCGGGACAAATGAACACTGAAGCTTTCTTT. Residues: CASRFPGQMNTEAFF.

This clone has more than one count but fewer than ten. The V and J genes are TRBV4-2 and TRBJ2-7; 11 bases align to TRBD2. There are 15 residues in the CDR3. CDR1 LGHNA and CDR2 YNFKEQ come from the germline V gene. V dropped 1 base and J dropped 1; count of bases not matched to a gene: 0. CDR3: CASSQGLAGSYEQYF. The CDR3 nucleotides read TGTGCCAGCAGCCAAGGACTAGCGGGATCCTACGAGCAGTACTTC.

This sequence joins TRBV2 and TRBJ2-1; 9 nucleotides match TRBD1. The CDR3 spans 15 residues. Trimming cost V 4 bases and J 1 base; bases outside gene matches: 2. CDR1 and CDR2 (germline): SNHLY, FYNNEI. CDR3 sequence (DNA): TGTGCCAGCAGTGGGGGACAGGGTTCCTACAATGAGCAGTTCTTC. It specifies CASSGGQGSYNEQFF.

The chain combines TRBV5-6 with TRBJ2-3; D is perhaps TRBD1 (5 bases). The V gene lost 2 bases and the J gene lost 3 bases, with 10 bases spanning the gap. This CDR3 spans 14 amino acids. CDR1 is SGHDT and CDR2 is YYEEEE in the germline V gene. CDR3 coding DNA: TGTGCCAGCAGCTTATTTAGGGGTACAGATACGCAGTATTTT. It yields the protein CASSLFRGTDTQYF.

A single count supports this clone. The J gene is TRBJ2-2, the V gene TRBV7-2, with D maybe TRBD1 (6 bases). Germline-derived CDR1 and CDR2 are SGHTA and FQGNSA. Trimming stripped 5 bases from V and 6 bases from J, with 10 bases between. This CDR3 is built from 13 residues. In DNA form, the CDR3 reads TGTGCCAGCAGCCCGTCAGGGGCCGGGGAGCTGTTTTTT. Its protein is CASSPSGAGELFF. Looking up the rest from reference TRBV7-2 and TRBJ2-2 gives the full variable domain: GAGVSQSPSNKVTEKGKDVELRCDPISGHTALYWYRQSLGQGLEFLIYFQGNSAPDKSGLPSDRFSAERTGGSVSTLTIQRTQQEDSAVYLCASSPSGAGELFFGEGSRLTVL.

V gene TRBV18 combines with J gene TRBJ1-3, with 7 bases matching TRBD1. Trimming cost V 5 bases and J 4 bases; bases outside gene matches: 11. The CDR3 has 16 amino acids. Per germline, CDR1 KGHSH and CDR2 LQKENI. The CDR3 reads CASSSPTGLKGNTIYF. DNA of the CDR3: TGTGCCAGCTCATCCCCGACAGGGCTGAAAGGAAACACCATATATTTT. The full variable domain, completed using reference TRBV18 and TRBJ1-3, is NAGVMQNPRHLVRRRGQEARLRCSPMKGHSHVYWYRQLPEEGLKFMVYLQKENIIDESGMPKERFSAEFPKEGPSILRIQQVVRGDSAAYFCASSSPTGLKGNTIYFGEGSWLTVV.

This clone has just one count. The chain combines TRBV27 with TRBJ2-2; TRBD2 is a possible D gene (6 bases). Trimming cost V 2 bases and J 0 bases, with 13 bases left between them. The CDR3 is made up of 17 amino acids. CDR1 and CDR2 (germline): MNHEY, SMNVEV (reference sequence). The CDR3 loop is CASSLGLRRANTGELFF. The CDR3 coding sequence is TGTGCCAGCAGTTTAGGACTTCGGAGGGCGAACACCGGGGAGCTGTTTTTT.

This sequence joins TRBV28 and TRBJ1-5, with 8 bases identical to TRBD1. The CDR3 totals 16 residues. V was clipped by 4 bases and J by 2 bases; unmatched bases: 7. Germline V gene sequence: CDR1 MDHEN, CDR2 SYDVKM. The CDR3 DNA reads TGTGCCAGCAGTTCTGACAGGGGAGCTCGCAATCAGCCCCAGCATTTT. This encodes CASSSDRGARNQPQHF.

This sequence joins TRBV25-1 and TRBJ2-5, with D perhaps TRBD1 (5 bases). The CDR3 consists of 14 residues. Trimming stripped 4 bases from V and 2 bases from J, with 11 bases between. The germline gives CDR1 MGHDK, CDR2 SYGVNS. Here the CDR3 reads CASSARRQQETQYF. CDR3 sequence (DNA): TGTGCCAGCAGTGCCCGGAGACAGCAAGAGACCCAGTACTTC.

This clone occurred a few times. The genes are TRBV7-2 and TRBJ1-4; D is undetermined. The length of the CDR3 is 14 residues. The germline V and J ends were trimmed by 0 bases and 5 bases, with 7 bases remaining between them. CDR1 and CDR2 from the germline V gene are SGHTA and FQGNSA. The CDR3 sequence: CASSLALRNEKLFF. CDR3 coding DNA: TGTGCCAGCAGCTTAGCTCTCCGGAATGAAAAACTGTTTTTT.

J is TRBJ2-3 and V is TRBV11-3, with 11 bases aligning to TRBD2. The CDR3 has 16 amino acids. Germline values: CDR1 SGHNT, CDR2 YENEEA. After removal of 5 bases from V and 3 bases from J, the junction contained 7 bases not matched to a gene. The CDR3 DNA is TGTGCCAGCAGCCTAACTAGCGGGAGAGTGACAGATACGCAGTATTTT. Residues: CASSLTSGRVTDTQYF.

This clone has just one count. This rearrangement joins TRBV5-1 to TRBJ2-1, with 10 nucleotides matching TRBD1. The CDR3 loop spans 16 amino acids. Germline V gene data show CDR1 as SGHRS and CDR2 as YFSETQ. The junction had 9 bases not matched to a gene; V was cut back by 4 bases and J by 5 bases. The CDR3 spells CASSRRTGGNHNEQFF. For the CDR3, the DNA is TGCGCCAGCAGCCGCCGGACAGGGGGTAACCACAATGAGCAGTTCTTC. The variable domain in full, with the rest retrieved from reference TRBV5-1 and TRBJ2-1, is KAGVTQTPRYLIKTRGQQVTLSCSPISGHRSVSWYQQTPGQGLQFLFEYFSETQRNKGNFPGRFSGRQFSNSRSEMNVSTLELGDSALYLCASSRRTGGNHNEQFFGPGTRLTVL.

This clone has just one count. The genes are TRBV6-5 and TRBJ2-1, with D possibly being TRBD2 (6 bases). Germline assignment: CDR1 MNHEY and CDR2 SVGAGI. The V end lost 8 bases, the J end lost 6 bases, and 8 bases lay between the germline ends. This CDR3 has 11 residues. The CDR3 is CASGDFNEQFF. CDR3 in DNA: TGTGCCAGCGGGGACTTCAATGAGCAGTTCTTC.

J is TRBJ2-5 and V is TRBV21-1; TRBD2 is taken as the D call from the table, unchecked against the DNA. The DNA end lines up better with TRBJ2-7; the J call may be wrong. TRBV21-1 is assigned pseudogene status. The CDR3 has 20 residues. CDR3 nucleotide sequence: TGTGCCAGCAGCAATGAACGGACTAGCGGGAGGGTCCCGGAGAACGACGAGCAGTACTTC. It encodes CASSNERTSGRVPENDEQYF.

CDR3 sequence (DNA): TGTGCCAGCAGTGAAGCTGTCGCAGGCTACACCGGGGAGCTGTTTTTT. It translates to CASSEAVAGYTGELFF. The rearrangement links TRBV6-1 to TRBJ2-2, with no clear D. Trimming pared 0 bases from V and 3 bases from J, leaving 11 bases between. The CDR3 consists of 16 residues. Germline V lookup: CDR1 MNHNS, CDR2 SASEGT.

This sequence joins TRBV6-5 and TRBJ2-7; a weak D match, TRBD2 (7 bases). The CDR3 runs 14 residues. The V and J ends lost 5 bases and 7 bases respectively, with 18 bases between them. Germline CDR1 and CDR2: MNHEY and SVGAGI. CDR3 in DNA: TGTGCCAGCAGTCTTGGGCGGGGGCTTTTGGAGCAGTACTTC. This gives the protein CASSLGRGLLEQYF.

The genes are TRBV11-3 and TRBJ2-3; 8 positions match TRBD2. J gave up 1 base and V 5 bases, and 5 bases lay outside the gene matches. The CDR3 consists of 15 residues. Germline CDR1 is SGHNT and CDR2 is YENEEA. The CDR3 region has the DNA TGTGCCAGCAGCCGGGGACTAGGGGGCACAGATACGCAGTATTTT. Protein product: CASSRGLGGTDTQYF.

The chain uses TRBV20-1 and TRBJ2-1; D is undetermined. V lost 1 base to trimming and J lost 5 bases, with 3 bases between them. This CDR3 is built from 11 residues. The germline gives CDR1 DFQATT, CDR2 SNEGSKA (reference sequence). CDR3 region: CSARGDNEQFF. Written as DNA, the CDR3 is TGCAGTGCTAGAGGAGACAATGAGCAGTTCTTC.

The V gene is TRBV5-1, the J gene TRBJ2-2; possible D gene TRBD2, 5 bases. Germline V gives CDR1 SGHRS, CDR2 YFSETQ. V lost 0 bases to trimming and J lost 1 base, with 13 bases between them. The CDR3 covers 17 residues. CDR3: CASSLVPSRGNTGELFF. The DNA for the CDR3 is TGCGCCAGCAGCTTGGTTCCCTCACGGGGGAACACCGGGGAGCTGTTTTTT.

CDR3 DNA: TGTGCCAGCAGCTTATGGGGGGGGACTAGCGGCCAAGAGACCCAGTACTTC. This gives the protein CASSLWGGTSGQETQYF. The chain couples TRBV11-3 to TRBJ2-5, with 11 bases aligning to TRBD2. The CDR3 has 17 residues. Germline CDR1 is SGHNT and CDR2 is YENEEA. V shed 2 bases and J 1 base; nucleotides not matched to a gene: 6.

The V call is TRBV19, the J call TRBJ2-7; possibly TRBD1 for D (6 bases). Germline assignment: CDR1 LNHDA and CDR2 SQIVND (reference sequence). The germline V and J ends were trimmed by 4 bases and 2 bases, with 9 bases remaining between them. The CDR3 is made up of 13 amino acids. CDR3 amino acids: CASSRTATYEQYF. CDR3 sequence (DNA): TGTGCCAGTAGTAGGACAGCAACCTACGAGCAGTACTTC. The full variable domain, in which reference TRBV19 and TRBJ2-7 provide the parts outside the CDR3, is DGGITQSPKYLFRKEGQNVTLSCEQNLNHDAMYWYRQDPGQGLRLIYYSQIVNDFQKGDIAEGYSVSREKKESFPLTVTSAQKNPTAFYLCASSRTATYEQYFGPGTRLTVT.

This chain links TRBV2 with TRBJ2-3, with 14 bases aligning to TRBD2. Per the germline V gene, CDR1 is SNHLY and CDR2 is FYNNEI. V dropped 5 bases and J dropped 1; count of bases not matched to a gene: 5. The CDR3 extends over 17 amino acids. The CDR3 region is CASSRLAGGGGTDTQYF. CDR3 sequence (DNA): TGTGCCAGCAGTCGACTAGCGGGAGGGGGGGGCACAGATACGCAGTATTTT.

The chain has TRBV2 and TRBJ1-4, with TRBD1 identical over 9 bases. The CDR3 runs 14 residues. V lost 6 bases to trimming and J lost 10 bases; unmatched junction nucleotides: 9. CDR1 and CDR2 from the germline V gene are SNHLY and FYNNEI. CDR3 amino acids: CASRPGTGYAKLFF. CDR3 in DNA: TGTGCCAGCAGACCCGGGACAGGGTACGCAAAACTGTTTTTT.

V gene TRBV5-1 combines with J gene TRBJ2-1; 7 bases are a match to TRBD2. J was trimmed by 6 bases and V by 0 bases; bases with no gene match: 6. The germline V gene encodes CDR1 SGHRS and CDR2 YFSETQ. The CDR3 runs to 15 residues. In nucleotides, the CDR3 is TGCGCCAGCAGCTTGGCTACTAGCGCCGTCAATGAGCAGTTCTTC. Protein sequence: CASSLATSAVNEQFF.

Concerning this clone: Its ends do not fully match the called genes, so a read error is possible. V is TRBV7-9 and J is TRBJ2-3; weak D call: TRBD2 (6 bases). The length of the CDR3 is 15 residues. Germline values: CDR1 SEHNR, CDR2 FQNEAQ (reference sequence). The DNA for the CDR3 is TGTTCCAGCAGCTTCGGGGGTGGTGGCACAGATACGCAGTATTTT. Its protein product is CSSSFGGGGTDTQYF.

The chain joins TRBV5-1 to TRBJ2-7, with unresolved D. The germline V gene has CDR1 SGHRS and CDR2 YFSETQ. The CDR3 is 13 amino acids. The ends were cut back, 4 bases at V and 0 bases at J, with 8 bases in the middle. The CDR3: CASSLTPSYEQYF. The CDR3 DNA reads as TGCGCCAGCAGCCTGACACCCTCCTACGAGCAGTACTTC.

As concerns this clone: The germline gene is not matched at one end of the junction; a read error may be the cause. The CDR3 spells CASSLGQGAGNEQFF. The CDR3 DNA sequence: TGTGCTAGCAGCTTAGGGCAGGGGGCTGGCAATGAGCAGTTCTTC. The chain recombines TRBV7-7 with TRBJ2-1; 8 nucleotides align to TRBD1. The germline gives CDR1 SSHAT, CDR2 FNYEAQ (reference sequence). The CDR3 is made up of 15 amino acids.

CDR3 amino acids: CASSIGGGTQYF. Here the CDR3 DNA reads TGTGCCAGTAGTATAGGAGGTGGGACCCAGTACTTC. The V gene is TRBV19, the J gene TRBJ2-5; no firm D call. Germline CDR1 reads LNHDA; CDR2 reads SQIVND (reference sequence). The CDR3 has 12 residues. Trimming shortened V by 1 base and J by 7 bases, and 7 bases separated the two germline ends.

The CDR3 DNA is TGTGCCAGCAGAGCGATAGCGGGAGGGAATTACGAGCAGTACTTC. It translates to CASRAIAGGNYEQYF. The gene calls are TRBV6-5 and TRBJ2-7; 11 bases are a match to TRBD2. CDR3 length: 15 residues. Germline V CDR1 and CDR2: MNHEY, SVGAGI. The V gene end was trimmed by 6 bases and the J gene end by 4 bases; junction bases not matched to a gene: 8.

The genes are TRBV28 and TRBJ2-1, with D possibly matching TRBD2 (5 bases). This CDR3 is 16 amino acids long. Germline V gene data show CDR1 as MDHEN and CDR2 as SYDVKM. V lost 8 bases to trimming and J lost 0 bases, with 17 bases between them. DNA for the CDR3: TGTGCCAGCGAGACCAGAGCGGCGAGCTCCTACAATGAGCAGTTCTTC. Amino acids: CASETRAASSYNEQFF. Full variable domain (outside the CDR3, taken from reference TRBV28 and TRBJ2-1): DVKVTQSSRYLVKRTGEKVFLECVQDMDHENMFWYRQDPGLGLRLIYFSYDVKMKEKGDIPEGYSVSREKKERFSLILESASTNQTSMYLCASETRAASSYNEQFFGPGTRLTVL.

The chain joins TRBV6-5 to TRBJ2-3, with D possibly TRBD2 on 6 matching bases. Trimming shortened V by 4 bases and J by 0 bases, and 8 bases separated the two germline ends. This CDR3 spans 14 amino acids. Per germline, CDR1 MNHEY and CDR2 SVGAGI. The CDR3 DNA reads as TGTGCCAGCAGTTTGGCGGGGAGCACAGATACGCAGTATTTT. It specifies CASSLAGSTDTQYF.